Listed here is a single T cell receptor beta chain. V lost 3 bases to trimming and J lost 7 bases; unmatched junction nucleotides: 4. CDR3 size: 14 residues. Germline CDR1 and CDR2: WSHSY and SAAADI. This specimen comes from a study of blood T cell repertoires in COVID-19. Looking at the study overall: COVID-19 samples from acute and convalescent phases originated in the United States, Italy and Spain.

Original data processing: Counts of nucleated cells, estimated from reference gene primer amplification, were obtained. TCRdb keeps only in-frame clones here, not all; method: immunoSEQ multiplex PCR. The DNA gave D and trimming, while V, J and clone size come from that table. This sample has about 170,000 clones; roughly 90% occur once, and the top ten carry around 5%. Material: peripheral blood. The sequence came from a man aged 18 to 30 with COVID-19, enrolled during active disease. V usage is TRBV10-2 and J usage is TRBJ1-2, with TRBD1 identical over 11 bases. The CDR3 region has the DNA TGCGCCAGCAGTGAAGGGACAGGGGGGCGTGGCTACACCTTC. Its protein is CASSEGTGGRGYTF.